This T cell receptor (beta chain) appears in the sequencing data of a study of CD8+ T cells in alopecia areata. Study-level background: For the treated group, dosing was oral tofacitinib at 5 to 10 mg twice daily.

Extracted from the samples, RNA was reverse transcribed into cDNA to serve as the sequencing template. Produced via immunoSEQ multiplex PCR; TCRdb's table is partial and in-frame only. Of around 200,000 clones in the sample, 50% to 75% were seen once. The treatment is: oral pan-JAK inhibitor, 5-10 mg twice daily. V lost 0 bases to trimming and J lost 12 bases, with 9 bases between them. The germline CDR1 and CDR2 sequences are GTSNPN and SVGIG (reference sequence). The CDR3 contains 12 residues. Study outcomes and limitations: Tofacitinib produced a significant decrease in scalp clonality and in expanded CD8+ clones among the top 100.

About this clone: The antigen is undetermined.

The sequences come from CD4+ T cells sorted from blood, collected at week 4, from a patient treated with tofacitinib. The chain employs TRBV30 and TRBJ2-6; no clear D gene. The source is a human donor with alopecia areata. The chain's CDR3 is CAWSVPPGVLTF. DNA of the CDR3: TGTGCCTGGAGTGTACCCCCCGGCGTCCTGACTTTC.